This paragraph reports one TCR beta chain. What it binds is not known. Only in-frame clones appear in the TCRdb table, and some are missing; sequencing was by immunoSEQ multiplex PCR. The sample holds approximately 32,000 clones, 89% seen once. The data belong to a study of OX40 agonist ivuxolimab in advanced cancers. Study-wide context: Patients were infused with ivuxolimab every 2 weeks at 0.01 to 10 mg/kg. The study's findings and limits: Partial responders treated at 0.1-3.0 mg/kg exhibited clonal expansion among the lowest measured.

Germline V gene lookup returns CDR1 MDHEN and CDR2 SYDVKM. CDR3 size: 13 residues. Trimming removed 8 bases from V and 7 bases from J, with 15 bases in between. V gene TRBV28 combines with J gene TRBJ1-5; D is uncertain. This clonotype was obtained from an adult with an advanced solid tumor such as melanoma, head and neck, liver or kidney cancer. The sequences come from CD4+ or CD8+ T cells sorted from blood, collected in a trial of the OX40 agonist ivuxolimab. The CDR3 loop reads CASGRFAGQPQHF. CDR3 nucleotides: TGTGCCAGCGGCAGATTCGCGGGCCAGCCCCAGCATTTT.